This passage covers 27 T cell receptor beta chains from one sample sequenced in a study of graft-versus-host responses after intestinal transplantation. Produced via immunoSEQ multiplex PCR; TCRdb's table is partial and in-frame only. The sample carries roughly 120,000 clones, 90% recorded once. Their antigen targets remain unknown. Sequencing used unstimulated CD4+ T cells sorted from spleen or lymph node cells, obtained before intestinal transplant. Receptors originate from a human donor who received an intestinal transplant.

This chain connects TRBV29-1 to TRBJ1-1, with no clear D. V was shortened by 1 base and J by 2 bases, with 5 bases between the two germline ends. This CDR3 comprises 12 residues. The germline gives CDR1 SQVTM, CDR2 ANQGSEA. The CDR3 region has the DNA TGCAGCGTTGAAGGAGTAAACACTGAAGCTTTCTTT. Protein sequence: CSVEGVNTEAFF.

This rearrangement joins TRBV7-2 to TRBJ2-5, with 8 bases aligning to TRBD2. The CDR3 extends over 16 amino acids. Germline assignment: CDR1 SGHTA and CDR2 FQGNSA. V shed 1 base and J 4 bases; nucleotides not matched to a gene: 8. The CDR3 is CASSLGYGRAPETQYF. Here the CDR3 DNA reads TGTGCCAGCAGCTTAGGGTACGGGAGGGCCCCAGAGACCCAGTACTTC. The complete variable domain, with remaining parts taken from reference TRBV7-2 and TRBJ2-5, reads GAGVSQSPSNKVTEKGKDVELRCDPISGHTALYWYRQSLGQGLEFLIYFQGNSAPDKSGLPSDRFSAERTGGSVSTLTIQRTQQEDSAVYLCASSLGYGRAPETQYFGPGTRLLVL.

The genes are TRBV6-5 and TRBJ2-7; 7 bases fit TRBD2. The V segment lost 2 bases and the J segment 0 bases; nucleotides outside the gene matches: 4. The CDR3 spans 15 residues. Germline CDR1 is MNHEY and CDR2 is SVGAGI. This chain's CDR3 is CASSYGPSGSYEQYF. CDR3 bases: TGTGCCAGCAGTTACGGGCCTAGCGGCTCCTACGAGCAGTACTTC.

For the CDR3, the DNA is TGTGCCAGCAGCCCTTTTTACAGGGGGAATGAGCAGTTCTTC. Protein sequence: CASSPFYRGNEQFF. The chain combines TRBV11-2 with TRBJ2-1; 8 bases line up with TRBD1. Germline V gives CDR1 SGHAT, CDR2 FQNNGV. The CDR3 contains 14 residues. J was trimmed by 7 bases and V by 5 bases; bases with no gene match: 7.

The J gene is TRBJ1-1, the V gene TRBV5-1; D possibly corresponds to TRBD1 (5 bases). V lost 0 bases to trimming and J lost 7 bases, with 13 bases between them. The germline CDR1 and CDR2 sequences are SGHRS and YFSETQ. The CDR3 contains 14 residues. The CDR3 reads CASSLVGGRGEAFF. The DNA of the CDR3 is TGCGCCAGCAGCTTGGTGGGGGGTCGCGGTGAAGCTTTCTTT.

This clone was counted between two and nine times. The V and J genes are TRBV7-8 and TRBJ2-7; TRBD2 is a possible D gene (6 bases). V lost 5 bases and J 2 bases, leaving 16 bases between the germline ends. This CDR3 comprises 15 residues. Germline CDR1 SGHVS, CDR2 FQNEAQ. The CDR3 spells CASSQAGTGAYEQYF. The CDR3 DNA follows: TGTGCCAGCAGCCAAGCCGGGACTGGAGCCTACGAGCAGTACTTC.

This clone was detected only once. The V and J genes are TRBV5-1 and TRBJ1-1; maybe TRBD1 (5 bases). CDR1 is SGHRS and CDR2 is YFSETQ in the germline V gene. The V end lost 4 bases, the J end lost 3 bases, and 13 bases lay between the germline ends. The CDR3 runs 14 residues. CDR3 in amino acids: CASSKGTSYTEAFF. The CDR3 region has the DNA TGCGCCAGCAGCAAAGGGACTTCCTACACTGAAGCTTTCTTT. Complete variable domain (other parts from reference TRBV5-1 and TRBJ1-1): KAGVTQTPRYLIKTRGQQVTLSCSPISGHRSVSWYQQTPGQGLQFLFEYFSETQRNKGNFPGRFSGRQFSNSRSEMNVSTLELGDSALYLCASSKGTSYTEAFFGQGTRLTVV.

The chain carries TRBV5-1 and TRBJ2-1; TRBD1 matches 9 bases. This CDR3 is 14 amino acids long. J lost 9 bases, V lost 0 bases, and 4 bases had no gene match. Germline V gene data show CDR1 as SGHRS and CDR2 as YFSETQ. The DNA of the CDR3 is TGCGCCAGCAGCTTGGCCGGGACAGGGTCTGAGCAGTTCTTC. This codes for CASSLAGTGSEQFF.

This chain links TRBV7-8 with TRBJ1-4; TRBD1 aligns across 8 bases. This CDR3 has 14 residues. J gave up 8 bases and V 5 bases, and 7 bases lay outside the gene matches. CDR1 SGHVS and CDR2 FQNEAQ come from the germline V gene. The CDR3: CASSDRGDGEKLFF. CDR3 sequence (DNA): TGTGCCAGCAGCGACAGGGGAGATGGCGAAAAACTGTTTTTT.

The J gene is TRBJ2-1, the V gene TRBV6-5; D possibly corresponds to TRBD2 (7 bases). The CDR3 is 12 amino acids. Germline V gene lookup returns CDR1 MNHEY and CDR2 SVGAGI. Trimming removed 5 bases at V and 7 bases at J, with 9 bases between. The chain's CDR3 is CASSRGANEQFF. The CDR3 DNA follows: TGTGCCAGCAGTCGGGGGGCTAATGAGCAGTTCTTC.

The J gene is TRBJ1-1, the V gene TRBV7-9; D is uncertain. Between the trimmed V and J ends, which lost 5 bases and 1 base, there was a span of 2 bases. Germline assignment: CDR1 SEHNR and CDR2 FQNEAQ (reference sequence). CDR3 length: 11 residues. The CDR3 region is CASSRNTEAFF. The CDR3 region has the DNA TGTGCCAGCAGCCGGAACACTGAAGCTTTCTTT.

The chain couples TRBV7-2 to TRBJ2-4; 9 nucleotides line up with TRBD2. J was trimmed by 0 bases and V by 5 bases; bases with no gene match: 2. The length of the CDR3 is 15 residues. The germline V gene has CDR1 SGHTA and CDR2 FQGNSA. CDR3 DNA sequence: TGTGCCAGCAGCGCGGGGGGGCTAGCCAAAAACATTCAGTACTTC. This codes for CASSAGGLAKNIQYF.

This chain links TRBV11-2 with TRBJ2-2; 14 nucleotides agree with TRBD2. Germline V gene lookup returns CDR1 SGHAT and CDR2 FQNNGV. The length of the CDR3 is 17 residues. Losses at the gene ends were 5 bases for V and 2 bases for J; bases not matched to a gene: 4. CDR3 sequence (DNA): TGTGCCAGCAGCCGACTAGCGGGGGGGACTAACACCGGGGAGCTGTTTTTT. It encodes CASSRLAGGTNTGELFF.

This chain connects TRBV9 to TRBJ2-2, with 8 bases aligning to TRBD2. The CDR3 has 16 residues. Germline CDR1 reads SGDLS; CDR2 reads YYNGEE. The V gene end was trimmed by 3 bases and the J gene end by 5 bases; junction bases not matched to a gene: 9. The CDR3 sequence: CASSDRGGPGTGELFF. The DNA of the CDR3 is TGTGCCAGCAGCGACCGGGGGGGCCCGGGGACCGGGGAGCTGTTTTTT. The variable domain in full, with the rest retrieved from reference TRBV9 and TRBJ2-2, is DSGVTQTPKHLITATGQRVTLRCSPRSGDLSVYWYQQSLDQGLQFLIQYYNGEERAKGNILERFSAQQFPDLHSELNLSSLELGDSALYFCASSDRGGPGTGELFFGEGSRLTVL.

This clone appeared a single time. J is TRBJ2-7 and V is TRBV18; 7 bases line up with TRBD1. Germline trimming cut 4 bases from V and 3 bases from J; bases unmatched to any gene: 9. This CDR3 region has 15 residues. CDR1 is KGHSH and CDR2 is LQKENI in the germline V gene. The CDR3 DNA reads TGTGCCAGCTCACACTACCGGGACAGTATCTACGAGCAGTACTTC. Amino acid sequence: CASSHYRDSIYEQYF.

The CDR3 loop reads CASSSGTLNGVKLFF. The CDR3 coding sequence is TGTGCCAGCAGCTCCGGGACACTCAACGGAGTGAAACTGTTTTTT. The chain links TRBV6-5 to TRBJ1-4, with D perhaps matching TRBD1 (6 bases). The germline CDR1 and CDR2 sequences are MNHEY and SVGAGI. The CDR3 has 15 residues. V lost 6 bases, J lost 11 bases, and 22 bases lay in between.

DNA for the CDR3: TGCAGTGCTAGGGGAACAGGGGGCTACACCTTC. As protein: CSARGTGGYTF. The V gene is TRBV20-1, the J gene TRBJ1-2, with a possible D match to TRBD1 (6 bases). The germline gives CDR1 DFQATT, CDR2 SNEGSKA (reference sequence). Trimming removed 3 bases at V and 8 bases at J, with 10 bases between. The CDR3 totals 11 residues.

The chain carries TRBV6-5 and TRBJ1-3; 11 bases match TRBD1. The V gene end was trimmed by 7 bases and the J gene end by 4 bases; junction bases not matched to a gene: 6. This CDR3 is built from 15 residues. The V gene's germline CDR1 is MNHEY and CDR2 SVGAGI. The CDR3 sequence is CASKRTGGRGNTIYF. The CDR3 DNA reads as TGTGCCAGCAAACGGACAGGGGGCAGGGGAAACACCATATATTTT.

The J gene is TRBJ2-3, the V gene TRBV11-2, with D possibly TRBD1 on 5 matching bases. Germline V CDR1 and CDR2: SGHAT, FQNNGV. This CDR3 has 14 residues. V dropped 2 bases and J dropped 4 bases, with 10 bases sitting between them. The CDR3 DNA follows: TGTGCCAGCAGCTTATCAGGGTGGGCAGATACGCAGTATTTT. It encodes CASSLSGWADTQYF.

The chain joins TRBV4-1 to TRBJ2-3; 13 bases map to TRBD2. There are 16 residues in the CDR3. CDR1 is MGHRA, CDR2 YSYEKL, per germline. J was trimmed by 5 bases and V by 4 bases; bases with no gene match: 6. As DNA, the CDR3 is TGCGCCAGCAGCCTAGGACTAGCGGGAGCCAGAGATACGCAGTATTTT. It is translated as CASSLGLAGARDTQYF.

The CDR3 protein is CAWTRGRETQYF. The CDR3 coding sequence is TGTGCCTGGACGCGGGGGCGTGAGACCCAGTACTTC. The V and J genes are TRBV30 and TRBJ2-5; a possible D gene is TRBD2 (7 bases). Germline CDR1 and CDR2: GTSNPN and SVGIG (reference sequence). The ends were cut back, 4 bases at V and 5 bases at J, with 11 bases in the middle. The CDR3 totals 12 residues.

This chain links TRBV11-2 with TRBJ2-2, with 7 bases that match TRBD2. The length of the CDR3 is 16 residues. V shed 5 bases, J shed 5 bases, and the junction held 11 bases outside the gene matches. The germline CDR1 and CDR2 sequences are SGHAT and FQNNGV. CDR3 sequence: CASSPIGGKVTGELFF. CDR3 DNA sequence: TGTGCCAGCAGCCCAATCGGGGGGAAGGTAACCGGGGAGCTGTTTTTT.

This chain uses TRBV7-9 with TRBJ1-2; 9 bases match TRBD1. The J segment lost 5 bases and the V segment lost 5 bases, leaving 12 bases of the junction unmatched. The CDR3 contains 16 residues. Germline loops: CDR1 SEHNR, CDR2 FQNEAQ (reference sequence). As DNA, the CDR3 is TGTGCCAGCAGCCCACGCTTTGGGACAGGGCGATATGGCTACACCTTC. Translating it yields CASSPRFGTGRYGYTF.

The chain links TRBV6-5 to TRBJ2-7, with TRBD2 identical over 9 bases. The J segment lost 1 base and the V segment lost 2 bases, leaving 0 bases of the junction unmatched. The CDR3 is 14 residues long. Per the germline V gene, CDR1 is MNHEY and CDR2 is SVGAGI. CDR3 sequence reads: CASSYAGGSYEQYF. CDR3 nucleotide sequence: TGTGCCAGCAGTTACGCGGGGGGGTCCTACGAGCAGTACTTC.

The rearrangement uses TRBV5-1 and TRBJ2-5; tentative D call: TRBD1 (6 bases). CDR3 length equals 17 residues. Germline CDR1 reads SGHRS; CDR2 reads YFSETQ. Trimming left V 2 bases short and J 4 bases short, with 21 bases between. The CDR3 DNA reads TGCGCCAGCAGCTTATCCCACAGGGCGATTGTAACAGAGACCCAGTACTTC. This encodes CASSLSHRAIVTETQYF.

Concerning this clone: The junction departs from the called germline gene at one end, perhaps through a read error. The CDR3 region has the DNA TGTGCCAGCAGCCTAGGAGCGACCCAGTACTTC. Protein: CASSLGATQYF. The chain links TRBV13 to TRBJ2-5, with D unresolved. Looked up from germline, CDR1 is PRHDT and CDR2 is FYEKMQ (reference sequence). This CDR3 region has 11 residues.

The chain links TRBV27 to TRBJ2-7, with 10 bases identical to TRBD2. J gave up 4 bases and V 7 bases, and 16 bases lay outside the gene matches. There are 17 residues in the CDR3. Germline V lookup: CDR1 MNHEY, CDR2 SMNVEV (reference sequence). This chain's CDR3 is CASIGRRLAGFSYEQYF. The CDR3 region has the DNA TGTGCCAGCATCGGACGTAGACTAGCGGGTTTCTCTTACGAGCAGTACTTC.